These 3 T cell receptor beta chains were all obtained from the same sample, sequenced in a study of T cells after yellow fever vaccination. TCRdb reprocessed the 5' RACE reads with MiXCR, giving one entry per CDR3 protein. Of a few hundred thousand distinct CDR3 sequences listed, 11% are singletons. Sample: PBMCs, taken on the day of the first yellow fever vaccination. These TCRs come from a young man who received the YFV17D yellow fever vaccine.

The rearrangement links TRBV28 to TRBJ2-7, with TRBD2 matching 7 bases. The germline V gene encodes CDR1 MDHEN and CDR2 SYDVKM. CDR3 length equals 16 residues. V shed 5 bases and J 2 bases; nucleotides not matched to a gene: 12. The CDR3 DNA sequence: TGTGCCAGCAGTACTCCGCGGGGAGGGGACCCCTACGAGCAGTACGTC. Residues: CASSTPRGGDPYEQYV.

A remark on this clonotype: One junction end disagrees with the germline gene, perhaps due to a read error. This chain joins TRBV11-2 and TRBJ1-4; 8 bases align to TRBD1. The length of the CDR3 is 12 residues. Germline V gene sequence: CDR1 SGHAT, CDR2 FQNNGV. The CDR3 region is CASSLVPGTGHF. CDR3 nucleotides: TGTGCCAGCAGCTTAGTCCCCGGGACAGGCCATTTT.

In its sample, this clonotype was seen a few times. V gene TRBV6-2 or TRBV6-3 combines with J gene TRBJ2-5; TRBD1 is a possible D gene (5 bases). Germline values: CDR1 MNHEY, CDR2 SVGEGT. Trimming stripped 10 bases from V and 1 base from J, with 13 bases between. The CDR3 length is 13 residues. The CDR3 sequence: CAISETVQETQYF. The CDR3 DNA is TGTGCCATCAGCGAGACAGTCCAAGAGACCCAGTACTTC.